This TCR beta chain derives from a study of identical twins. A universal primer binding site was introduced by template switching. The final cDNA contained unique molecular identifiers. From the 5' RACE reads, TCRdb called clonotypes with MiXCR, one entry per CDR3 protein. The sample records approximately 700,000 distinct CDR3 sequences, 15% to 20% being singletons. CDR3 size: 15 residues. CDR1 MNHNS and CDR2 SASEGT come from the germline V gene. Trimming cost V 7 bases and J 5 bases; bases outside gene matches: 9. This clonotype was detected a few times. Healthy Caucasians supplied all donations. These same data were also listed under a study on T cells expressing NK-cell markers. That work contributes: Just one sequenced donor of eight was HCMV-seronegative, while seven were seropositive. The CD3+CD56-NKG2C+ fraction of a handful of donors was likewise dominated by these clonotypes.

This chain uses TRBV6-1 with TRBJ2-2, with 8 bases that match TRBD1. Source material: PBMCs. The sequence was collected from a woman between 18 and 29 years old in good health. CDR3 residues: CASTFGQGWTGELFF. In DNA form, the CDR3 reads TGTGCCAGCACCTTCGGACAGGGATGGACCGGGGAGCTGTTTTTT.